This TCR beta chain is drawn from a study of T cell changes during pregnancy in multiple sclerosis. The CDR3 covers 16 residues. Per the germline V gene, CDR1 is LNHDA and CDR2 is SQIVND (reference sequence). J gave up 1 base and V 5 bases, and 9 bases lay outside the gene matches. The data were produced by immunoSEQ multiplex PCR, yet TCRdb's version contains in-frame clones alone and is incomplete. The sample has about 45,000 clones, around 96% seen once. The gene calls are TRBV19 and TRBJ1-1; 8 positions agree with TRBD1. The sequencing used peripheral blood, collected in the second trimester of pregnancy. This clonotype was sampled from a female donor with multiple sclerosis, enrolled in a pregnancy study. This CDR3 is CASSAPIGQGNTEAFF. CDR3 nucleotide sequence: TGTGCCAGTAGTGCCCCGATTGGACAGGGGAACACTGAAGCTTTCTTT.